Here is one T cell receptor (beta chain) with its context. This sample stems from a study of technical replicates of blood from a few donors. Losses at the gene ends were 1 base for V and 5 bases for J; bases not matched to a gene: 5. Germline CDR1 is SGHRS and CDR2 is YFSETQ. The CDR3 is 14 residues long. The method was immunoSEQ multiplex PCR; TCRdb's version includes in-frame clones alone and lacks a portion of them. Of tens of thousands of clones in the sample, just under 97% are singletons; the top ten hold approximately 0.2%. This chain joins TRBV5-1 and TRBJ1-1; 7 nucleotides align to TRBD1. Sequencing input: T cells isolated from PBMCs. The receptor's source is a human donor in good health. The CDR3 coding sequence is TGCGCCAGCAGCTTGCAGGGGGATGAGACTGAAGCTTTCTTT. This translates into CASSLQGDETEAFF. Based on the CDR3 plus reference TRBV5-1 and TRBJ1-1, the full variable domain is KAGVTQTPRYLIKTRGQQVTLSCSPISGHRSVSWYQQTPGQGLQFLFEYFSETQRNKGNFPGRFSGRQFSNSRSEMNVSTLELGDSALYLCASSLQGDETEAFFGQGTRLTVV.